This is a list of T cell receptor beta chains from one sample in a study of post-analysis software for immune sequencing data. TCRdb called the PCR reads again in MiXCR, with one record for every CDR3 protein. This table holds around 190,000 distinct CDR3 sequences, over 25% found once. Material: blood. Receptors originate from a girl aged 2 to 17 with multiple sclerosis. The conserved cysteine and the conserved F or W are not part of the CDR3 here. Each record gives: V gene, CDR3 length, J gene, CDR3 protein.

v_gene: TRBV4-1; len: 18; j_gene: TRBJ1-1; CDR3aa: ASSQVGAGIGGAGNTEAF
v_gene: TRBV5-1; len: 12; j_gene: TRBJ2-7; CDR3aa: ASSLDRTVYEQY
v_gene: TRBV7-2; len: 13; j_gene: TRBJ2-1; CDR3aa: ASGPRDRVINEQF
v_gene: TRBV6-2/TRBV6-3; len: 12; j_gene: TRBJ1-5; CDR3aa: ASSEDRGVQPQH
v_gene: TRBV20-1; len: 12; j_gene: TRBJ2-7; CDR3aa: SAPRTIDSYEQY
v_gene: TRBV12-3/TRBV12-4; len: 14; j_gene: TRBJ1-6; CDR3aa: ASSLIAAGGSSPLH
v_gene: TRBV19; len: 14; j_gene: TRBJ1-6; CDR3aa: ASSMFSLASRAPLH
v_gene: TRBV5-1; len: 12; j_gene: TRBJ1-1; CDR3aa: ASSPRQGRTEAF
v_gene: TRBV15; len: 14; j_gene: TRBJ1-5; CDR3aa: ATSSRWAGSNQPQH
v_gene: TRBV4-1; len: 14; j_gene: TRBJ2-7; CDR3aa: ASSQVVGRAPYEQY
v_gene: TRBV6-5; len: 13; j_gene: TRBJ2-7; CDR3aa: ASSYKGQLNYEQY
v_gene: TRBV5-1; len: 13; j_gene: TRBJ2-4; CDR3aa: ASSLGGGAKSIQY
v_gene: TRBV29-1; len: 11; j_gene: TRBJ1-1; CDR3aa: SAAGRAVTEAF
v_gene: TRBV6-6; len: 11; j_gene: TRBJ2-3; CDR3aa: ASSYTATDTQY
v_gene: TRBV29-1; len: 9; j_gene: TRBJ1-2; CDR3aa: SVDRVESYT
v_gene: TRBV27; len: 14; j_gene: TRBJ2-5; CDR3aa: ASSLRQGAYQETQY
v_gene: TRBV7-9; len: 12; j_gene: TRBJ1-1; CDR3aa: ASSTTQGSTEAF
v_gene: TRBV5-1; len: 10; j_gene: TRBJ1-2; CDR3aa: ASRLDRDGYT
v_gene: TRBV20-1; len: 17; j_gene: TRBJ2-1; CDR3aa: SARDRRYSGVSSCNEQF
v_gene: TRBV25-1; len: 12; j_gene: TRBJ1-1; CDR3aa: ASSETGWNTEAF
v_gene: TRBV10-2; len: 12; j_gene: TRBJ1-6; CDR3aa: ASSKQGAGSPLH
v_gene: TRBV12-3/TRBV12-4; len: 12; j_gene: TRBJ1-4; CDR3aa: ASTFELGNEKLF
v_gene: TRBV20-1; len: 16; j_gene: TRBJ2-1; CDR3aa: SARATPGLGPWVNEQF
v_gene: TRBV28; len: 11; j_gene: TRBJ2-1; CDR3aa: ASSLSQGQGAF
v_gene: TRBV20-1; len: 12; j_gene: TRBJ1-1; CDR3aa: SARDPRGGTEAF
v_gene: TRBV18; len: 12; j_gene: TRBJ2-7; CDR3aa: ASSPGGPTYEQY